The 3 T cell receptor beta chains below come from one sample, sequenced in a study of T cells after yellow fever vaccination. A single record per CDR3 protein comes from TCRdb applying MiXCR to the 5' RACE reads. Of fewer than 400,000 distinct CDR3 sequences listed, around a tenth are singletons. This material consisted of CD4+ T cells sorted from PBMCs, taken 45 days after the yellow fever booster vaccination. The receptors stem from a man in his late teens or twenties who received the YFV17D yellow fever vaccine.

This clonotype has just a few counts. V usage is TRBV7-2 and J usage is TRBJ1-3; D call uncertain. Germline assignment: CDR1 SGHTA and CDR2 FQGNSA. The CDR3 has 15 amino acids. The V and J ends lost 3 bases and 0 bases respectively, with 9 bases between them. The CDR3 spells CASSFGVDSGNTIYF. The DNA of the CDR3 is TGTGCCAGCAGCTTCGGCGTGGACTCTGGAAACACCATATATTTT.

The chain employs TRBV4-1 and TRBJ2-3, with 8 nucleotides matching TRBD2. The CDR3 consists of 15 residues. Germline values: CDR1 MGHRA, CDR2 YSYEKL. With V trimmed by 1 base and J by 4 bases, 4 bases remained unmatched. CDR3: CASSQGGGWSDTQYF. The CDR3 DNA is TGCGCCAGCAGCCAAGGCGGGGGGTGGTCAGATACGCAGTATTTT.

The chain is built from TRBV12-3 or TRBV12-4 and TRBJ2-3, with D perhaps matching TRBD1 (6 bases). The CDR3 runs 15 residues. V lost 0 bases and J lost 3, with 10 bases in between. Written as DNA, the CDR3 is TGTGCCAGCAGTTTAGCGCTCGACAGGACAGATACGCAGTATTTT. This sequence encodes CASSLALDRTDTQYF.